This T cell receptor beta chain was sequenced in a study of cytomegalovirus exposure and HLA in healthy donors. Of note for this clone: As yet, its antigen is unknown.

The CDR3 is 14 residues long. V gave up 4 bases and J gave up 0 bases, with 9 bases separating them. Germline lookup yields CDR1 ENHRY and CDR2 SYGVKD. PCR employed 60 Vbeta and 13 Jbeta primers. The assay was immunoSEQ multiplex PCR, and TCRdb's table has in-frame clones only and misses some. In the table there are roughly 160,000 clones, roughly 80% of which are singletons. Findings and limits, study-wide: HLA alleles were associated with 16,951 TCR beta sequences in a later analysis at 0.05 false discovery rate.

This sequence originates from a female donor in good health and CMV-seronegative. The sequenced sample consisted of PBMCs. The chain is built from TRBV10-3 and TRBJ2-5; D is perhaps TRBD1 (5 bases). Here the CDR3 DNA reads TGTGCCATCAGTGTTCCAGGGTACCAAGAGACCCAGTACTTC. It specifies CAISVPGYQETQYF.